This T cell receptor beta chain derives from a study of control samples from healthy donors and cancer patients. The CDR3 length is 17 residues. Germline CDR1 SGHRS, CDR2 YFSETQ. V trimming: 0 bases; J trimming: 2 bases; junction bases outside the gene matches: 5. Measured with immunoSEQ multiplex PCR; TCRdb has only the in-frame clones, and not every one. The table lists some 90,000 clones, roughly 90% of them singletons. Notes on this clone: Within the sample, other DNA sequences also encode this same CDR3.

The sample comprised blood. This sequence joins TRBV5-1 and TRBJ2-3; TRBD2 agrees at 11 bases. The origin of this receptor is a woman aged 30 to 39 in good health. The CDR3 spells CASSLEASGGPTDTQYF. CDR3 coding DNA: TGCGCCAGCAGCTTGGAGGCTAGCGGGGGGCCCACAGATACGCAGTATTTT.